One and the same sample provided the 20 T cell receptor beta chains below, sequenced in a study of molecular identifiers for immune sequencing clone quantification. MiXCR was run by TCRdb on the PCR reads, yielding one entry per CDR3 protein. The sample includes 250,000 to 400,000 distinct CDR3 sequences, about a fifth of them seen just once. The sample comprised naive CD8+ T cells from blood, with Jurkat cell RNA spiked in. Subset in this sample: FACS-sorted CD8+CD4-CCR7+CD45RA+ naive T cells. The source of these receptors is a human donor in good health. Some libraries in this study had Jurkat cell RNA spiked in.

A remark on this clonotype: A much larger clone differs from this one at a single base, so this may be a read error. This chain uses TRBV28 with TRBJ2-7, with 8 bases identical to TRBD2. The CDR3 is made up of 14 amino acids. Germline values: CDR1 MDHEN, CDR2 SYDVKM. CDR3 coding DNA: TGTGCCGGCAGTTTCCCAGCGGGAGATTACGAGCAGTACTTC. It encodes CAGSFPAGDYEQYF.

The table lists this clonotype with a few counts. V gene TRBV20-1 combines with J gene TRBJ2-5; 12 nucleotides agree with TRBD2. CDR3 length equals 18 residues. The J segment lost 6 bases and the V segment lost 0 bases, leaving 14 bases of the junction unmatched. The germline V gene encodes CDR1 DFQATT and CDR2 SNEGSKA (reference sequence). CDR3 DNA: TGCAGTGCTAGAGATAACAAGGCTAGCGGGAGGGCCGTAAAGACCCAGTACTTC. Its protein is CSARDNKASGRAVKTQYF.

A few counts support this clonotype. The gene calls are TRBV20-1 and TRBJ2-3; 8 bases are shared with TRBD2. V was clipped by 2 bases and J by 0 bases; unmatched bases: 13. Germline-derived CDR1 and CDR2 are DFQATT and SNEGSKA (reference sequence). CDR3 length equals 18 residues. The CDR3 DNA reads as TGCAGTGCTAGAACCTTCGATGTAGCGGGACAAAGCACAGATACGCAGTATTTT. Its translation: CSARTFDVAGQSTDTQYF.

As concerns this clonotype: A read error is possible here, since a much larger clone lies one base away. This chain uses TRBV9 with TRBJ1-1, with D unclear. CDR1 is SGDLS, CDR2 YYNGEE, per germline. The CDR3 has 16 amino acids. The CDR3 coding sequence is TGTGCCAGCAGCGTAAGTACCGACCGGCTGAACGCTGAAGCTTTCTTT. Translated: CASSVSTDRLNAEAFF.

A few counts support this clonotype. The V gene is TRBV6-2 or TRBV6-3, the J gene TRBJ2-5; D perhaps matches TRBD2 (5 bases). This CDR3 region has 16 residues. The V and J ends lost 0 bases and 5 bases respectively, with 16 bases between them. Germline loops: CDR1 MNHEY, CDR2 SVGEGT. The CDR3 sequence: CASSYSRTLLLETQYF. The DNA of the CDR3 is TGTGCCAGCAGTTACTCGCGGACTCTTTTACTGGAGACCCAGTACTTC.

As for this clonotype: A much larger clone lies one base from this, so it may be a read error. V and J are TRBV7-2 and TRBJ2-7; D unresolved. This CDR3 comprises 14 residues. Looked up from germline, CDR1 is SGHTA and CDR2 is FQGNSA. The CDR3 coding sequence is TGTGCCAGCAGCTTAGTTCCAGGCCCCTACGGGCAGTACTTC. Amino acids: CASSLVPGPYGQYF.

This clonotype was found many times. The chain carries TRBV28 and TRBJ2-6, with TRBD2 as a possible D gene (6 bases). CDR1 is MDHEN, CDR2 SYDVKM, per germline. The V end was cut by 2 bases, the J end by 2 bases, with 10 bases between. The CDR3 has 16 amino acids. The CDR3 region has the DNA TGTGCCAGCAGTTTAGGAGGGGATACTGGGGCCAACGTCCTGACTTTC. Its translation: CASSLGGDTGANVLTF.

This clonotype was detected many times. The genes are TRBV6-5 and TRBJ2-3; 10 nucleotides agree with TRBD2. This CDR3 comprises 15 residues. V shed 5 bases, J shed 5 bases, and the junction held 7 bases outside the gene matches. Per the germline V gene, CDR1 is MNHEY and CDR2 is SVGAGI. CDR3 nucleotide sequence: TGTGCCAGCAGTATTCAGCGGGGGGGCGTAGATACGCAGTATTTT. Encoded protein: CASSIQRGGVDTQYF.

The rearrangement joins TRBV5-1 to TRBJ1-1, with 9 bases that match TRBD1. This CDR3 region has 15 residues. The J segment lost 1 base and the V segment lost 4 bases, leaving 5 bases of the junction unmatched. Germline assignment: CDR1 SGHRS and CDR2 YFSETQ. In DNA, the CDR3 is TGCGCCAGCAGCGCCGGACAGGGGCCGAACACTGAAGCTTTCTTT. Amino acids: CASSAGQGPNTEAFF.

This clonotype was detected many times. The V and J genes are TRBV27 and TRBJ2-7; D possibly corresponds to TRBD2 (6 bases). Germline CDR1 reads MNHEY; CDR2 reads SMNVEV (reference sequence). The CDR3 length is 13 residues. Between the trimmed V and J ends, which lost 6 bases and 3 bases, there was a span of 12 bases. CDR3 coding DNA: TGTGCCAGCAGCCCGGGGGTATACTACGAGCAGTACTTC. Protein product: CASSPGVYYEQYF.

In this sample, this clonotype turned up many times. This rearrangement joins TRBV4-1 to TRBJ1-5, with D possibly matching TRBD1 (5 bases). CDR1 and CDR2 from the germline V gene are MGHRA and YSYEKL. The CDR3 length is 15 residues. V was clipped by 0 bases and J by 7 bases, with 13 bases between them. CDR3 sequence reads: CASSQDNGPGQPQHF. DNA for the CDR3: TGCGCCAGCAGCCAAGATAACGGGCCAGGGCAGCCCCAGCATTTT.

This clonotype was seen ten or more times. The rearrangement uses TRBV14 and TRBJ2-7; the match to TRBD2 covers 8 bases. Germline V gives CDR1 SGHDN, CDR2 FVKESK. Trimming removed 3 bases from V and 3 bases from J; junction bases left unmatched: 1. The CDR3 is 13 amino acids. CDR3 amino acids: CASSHGRGYEQYF. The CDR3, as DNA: TGTGCCAGCAGCCACGGGAGGGGCTACGAGCAGTACTTC.

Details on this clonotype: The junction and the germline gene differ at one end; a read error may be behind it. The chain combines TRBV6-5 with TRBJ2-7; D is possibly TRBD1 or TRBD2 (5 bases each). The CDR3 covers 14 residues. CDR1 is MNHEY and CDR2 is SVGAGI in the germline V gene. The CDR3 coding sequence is TGTGCCAGCGGTTACTCGGGGCAGGCCTACGAGCAGTACTTC. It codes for CASGYSGQAYEQYF.

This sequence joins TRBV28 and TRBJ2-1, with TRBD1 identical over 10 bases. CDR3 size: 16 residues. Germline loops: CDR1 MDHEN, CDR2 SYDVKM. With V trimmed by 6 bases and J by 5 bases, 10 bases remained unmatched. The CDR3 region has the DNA TGTGCCAGCAGCTATTTTACCGGGACAGGGGACAATGAGCAGTTCTTC. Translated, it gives CASSYFTGTGDNEQFF.

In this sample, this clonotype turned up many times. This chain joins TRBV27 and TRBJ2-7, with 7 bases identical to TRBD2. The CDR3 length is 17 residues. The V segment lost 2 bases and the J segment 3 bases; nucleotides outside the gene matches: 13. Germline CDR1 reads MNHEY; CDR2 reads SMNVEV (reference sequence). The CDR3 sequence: CASSLIGTGEGHYEQYF. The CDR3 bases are TGTGCCAGCAGTTTAATCGGTACGGGGGAGGGCCACTACGAGCAGTACTTC.

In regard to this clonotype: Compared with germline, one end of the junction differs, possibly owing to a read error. CDR3 loop: CASSLAPSGHWQSPLDYGYAF. CDR3 coding DNA: TGTGCCAGCAGTTTAGCCCCATCAGGACACTGGCAATCCCCCCTCGACTATGGCTACGCCTTC. The chain couples TRBV12-3 or TRBV12-4 to TRBJ1-2; D is perhaps TRBD1 (5 bases). This CDR3 comprises 21 residues.

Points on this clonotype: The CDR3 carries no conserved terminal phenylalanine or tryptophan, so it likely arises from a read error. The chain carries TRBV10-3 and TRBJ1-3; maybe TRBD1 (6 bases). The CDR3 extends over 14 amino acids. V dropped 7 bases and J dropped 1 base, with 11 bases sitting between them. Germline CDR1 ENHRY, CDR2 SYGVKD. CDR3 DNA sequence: TGTGCCATCAACCAGGGGAGGTCTGGAAACACCATATATCTT. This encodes CAINQGRSGNTIYL.

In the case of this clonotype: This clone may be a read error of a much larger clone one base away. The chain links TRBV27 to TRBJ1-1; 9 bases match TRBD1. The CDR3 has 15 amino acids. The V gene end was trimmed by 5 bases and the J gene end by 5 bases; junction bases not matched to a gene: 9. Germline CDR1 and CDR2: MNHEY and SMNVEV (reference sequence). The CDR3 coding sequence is TGTGCCAGCAGTCCCGTGACAGGGGGGGGGACTGAAGCTTTCTTT. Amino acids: CASSPVTGGGTEAFF.

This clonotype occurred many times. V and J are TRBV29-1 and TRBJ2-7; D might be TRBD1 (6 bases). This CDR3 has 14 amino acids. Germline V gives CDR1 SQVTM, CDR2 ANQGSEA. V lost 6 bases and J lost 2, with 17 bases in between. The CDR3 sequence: CSVGAWDTTYEQYF. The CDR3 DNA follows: TGCAGCGTAGGGGCCTGGGACACGACCTACGAGCAGTACTTC.

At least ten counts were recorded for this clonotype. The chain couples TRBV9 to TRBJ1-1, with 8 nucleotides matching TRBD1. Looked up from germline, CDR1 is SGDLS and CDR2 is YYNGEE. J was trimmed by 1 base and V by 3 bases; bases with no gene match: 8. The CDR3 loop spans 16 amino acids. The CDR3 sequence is CASSEIPTGANTEAFF. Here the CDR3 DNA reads TGTGCCAGCAGCGAGATACCGACAGGGGCGAACACTGAAGCTTTCTTT.